Listed here is a single T cell receptor beta chain. Its antigen remains unidentified. Using the 5' RACE reads, TCRdb records one entry per CDR3 protein without DNA. This table holds roughly 150,000 distinct CDR3 sequences. These data belong to a study of monozygotic twins with inflammatory bowel disease. The CDR3 is made up of 12 amino acids. Germline V lookup: CDR1 DFQATT, CDR2 SNEGSKA (reference sequence). Study-level points and caveats: Heterogeneous immunosuppressive treatment regimens may have introduced variability into patient repertoires. Repertoire similarity was not found to differ between concordant and discordant twins, possibly from limited power.

This chain links TRBV20-1 with TRBJ2-1; the TCRdb call, TRBD1, lacks DNA for checking. The clonotype was recovered from a human donor with ulcerative colitis or Crohn's disease, or a healthy co-twin of an affected twin (not recorded which). The sample was blood. CDR3 region: CSARGPPAGADF.